This T cell receptor (beta chain) emerged from a study of cytotoxic CD8 clonotypes in ibrutinib-treated CLL. The overall study: Among the samples, the mean was approximately 250,000 productive templates and roughly 94,000 productive rearrangements.

The germline V gene encodes CDR1 GTSNPN and CDR2 SVGIG (reference sequence). The germline V and J ends were trimmed by 5 bases and 2 bases, with 13 bases remaining between them. The CDR3 sequence is 14 residues long. Whole-study results and caveats: Baseline-level clonality went beyond age-matched healthy donors and moved in step with circulating CD8+ T-cell counts. Sampling of sustained-remission and progressing patients occurred at differing times. At progression, clonality fell back toward baseline after rising at ibrutinib response.

Some clones are missing from TCRdb's copy, which holds only in-frame ones; the method was immunoSEQ multiplex PCR. The sample lists some 140,000 clones, approximately 80% occurring once. This clone was seen only a few times. The antigen remains undetermined. This TCR was sampled from a human donor with chronic lymphocytic leukemia. Sequencing used PBMCs, obtained after 24 months of ibrutinib treatment. The chain combines TRBV30 with TRBJ1-3; the D is unclear. In DNA form, the CDR3 reads TGTGCCTGGGGGTCGGTGGGTACTGGAAACACCATATATTTT. Translated: CAWGSVGTGNTIYF. Full variable domain (missing parts from reference TRBV30 and TRBJ1-3): SQTIHQWPATLVQPVGSPLSLECTVEGTSNPNLYWYRQAAGRGLQLLFYSVGIGQISSEVPQNLSASRPQDRQFILSSKKLLLSDSGFYLCAWGSVGTGNTIYFGEGSWLTVV.